The next 29 T cell receptor beta chains were all read from a single sample in a study of cytotoxic CD8 clonotypes in ibrutinib-treated CLL (dated by TCRdb to the early 2020s). The time point tag for this specimen amounts to: roughly 23 months on ibrutinib. The library was obtained by the immunoSEQ multiplex PCR assay. TCRdb stores this immuneACCESS table with in-frame sequences only. Part of the clones is absent; in the studies checked, under half of the shortfall reflects unresolved V genes, and no reason is known for the rest. The sample has more than 150,000 clones on record, about two thirds of them singletons. The top ten constitute about an eighth of the sample. This sample comprised PBMCs, obtained after 24 months of ibrutinib treatment. Receptor source: a human donor with chronic lymphocytic leukemia.

This chain links TRBV5-4 with TRBJ1-4; maybe TRBD1 (5 bases). Germline values: CDR1 SGHNT, CDR2 YYREEE (reference sequence). The V end was cut by 0 bases, the J end by 8 bases, with 17 bases between. The CDR3 spans 16 residues. The CDR3 region is CASSLVGRPEGEKLFF. The CDR3 nucleotides are TGTGCCAGCAGCTTGGTTGGACGGCCAGAGGGGGAAAAACTGTTTTTT.

This chain uses TRBV6-5 with TRBJ2-3, with unresolved D. V lost 2 bases and J lost 2, with 8 bases in between. CDR3 size: 14 residues. CDR1 is MNHEY and CDR2 is SVGAGI in the germline V gene. This chain's CDR3 is CASSYMAYTDTQYF. CDR3 DNA: TGTGCCAGCAGTTACATGGCCTACACAGATACGCAGTATTTT.

V usage is TRBV7-9 and J usage is TRBJ2-5; D is perhaps TRBD2 (6 bases). CDR1 and CDR2 (germline): SEHNR, FQNEAQ (reference sequence). Trimming took 6 bases from V and 1 from J, leaving 9 bases between them. The CDR3 is made up of 13 amino acids. CDR3 sequence (DNA): TGTGCCAGCAGATCCGGGAGCCAAGAGACCCAGTACTTC. Protein sequence: CASRSGSQETQYF.

The chain recombines TRBV5-1 with TRBJ2-3; 9 nucleotides match TRBD2. The germline CDR1 and CDR2 sequences are SGHRS and YFSETQ. CDR3 length equals 20 residues. Trimming cost V 0 bases and J 1 base; bases outside gene matches: 15. Here the CDR3 DNA reads TGCGCCAGCAGCTTGGCCACGGCTACTGCGGGAGGGCCTGGCACAGATACGCAGTATTTT. Protein sequence: CASSLATATAGGPGTDTQYF.

This clone showed up just once. The gene calls are TRBV4-3 and TRBJ1-1; D ambiguous. V was pared by 2 bases and J by 0 bases, with 10 bases between. This CDR3 is built from 15 residues. Germline V CDR1 and CDR2: LGHNA, YSLEER. The CDR3 sequence is CASSQRASVNTEAFF. The CDR3 region has the DNA TGCGCCAGCAGCCAAAGGGCCTCGGTGAACACTGAAGCTTTCTTT.

The chain uses TRBV4-3 and TRBJ1-4; TRBD1 aligns across 8 bases. The CDR3 extends over 15 amino acids. CDR1 LGHNA and CDR2 YSLEER come from the germline V gene. The junction had 8 bases not matched to a gene; V was cut back by 4 bases and J by 7 bases. CDR3 nucleotides: TGCGCCAGCAGCCTCATCACAGGGGGAACTGAAAAACTGTTTTTT. It specifies CASSLITGGTEKLFF.

The V call is TRBV5-4, the J call TRBJ2-5; no clear D. V lost 4 bases and J 3 bases, leaving 13 bases between the germline ends. Germline V gene sequence: CDR1 SGHNT, CDR2 YYREEE (reference sequence). This CDR3 has 14 amino acids. The CDR3 loop is CASSHASREETQYF. The CDR3 nucleotides read TGTGCCAGCAGCCACGCCTCCCGGGAAGAGACCCAGTACTTC. Together with reference TRBV5-4 and TRBJ2-5, the CDR3 gives the full variable domain: ETGVTQSPTHLIKTRGQQVTLRCSSQSGHNTVSWYQQALGQGPQFIFQYYREEENGRGNFPPRFSGLQFPNYSSELNVNALELDDSALYLCASSHASREETQYFGPGTRLLVL.

The chain uses TRBV9 and TRBJ2-7; D could derive from TRBD1 or TRBD2 (5 bases each). CDR3 length: 15 amino acids. Germline CDR1 SGDLS, CDR2 YYNGEE. The V and J ends lost 0 bases and 2 bases respectively, with 12 bases between them. The CDR3 DNA follows: TGTGCCAGCAGCGTAGGAGTGGGACGGACCTACGAGCAGTACTTC. Translating gives CASSVGVGRTYEQYF.

The CDR3 sequence: CASSYSTGDETQYF. CDR3 nucleotide sequence: TGTGCCAGCAGTTACTCGACAGGGGATGAGACCCAGTACTTC. This chain joins TRBV6-5 and TRBJ2-5; 8 bases align to TRBD1. The length of the CDR3 is 14 residues. The V gene end was trimmed by 0 bases and the J gene end by 5 bases; junction bases not matched to a gene: 2. Looked up from germline, CDR1 is MNHEY and CDR2 is SVGAGI.

This clone was seen a few times. The chain combines TRBV28 with TRBJ2-1, with TRBD2 identical over 12 bases. Germline CDR1 MDHEN, CDR2 SYDVKM. Losses at the gene ends were 2 bases for V and 6 bases for J; bases not matched to a gene: 5. This CDR3 comprises 16 residues. The CDR3 loop reads CASSLGSSGRANEQFF. CDR3 coding DNA: TGTGCCAGCAGTTTAGGATCTAGCGGGAGGGCCAATGAGCAGTTCTTC.

V usage is TRBV7-9 and J usage is TRBJ2-4; D unresolved. The CDR3 runs to 13 residues. Germline CDR1 reads SEHNR; CDR2 reads FQNEAQ (reference sequence). V was cut by 8 bases and J by 6 bases, with 14 bases left in between. The CDR3 DNA follows: TGTGCCAGCGGAGCCCCTCCTCTAAACATTCAGTACTTC. This sequence encodes CASGAPPLNIQYF.

There are a few counts of this clone. The J gene is TRBJ1-1, the V gene TRBV7-9; D uncertain. Germline V gene lookup returns CDR1 SEHNR and CDR2 FQNEAQ (reference sequence). Trimming removed 0 bases from V and 6 bases from J, with 2 bases in between. The CDR3 runs to 11 residues. The CDR3 spells CASSLAPEAFF. The CDR3 nucleotides are TGTGCCAGCAGCTTAGCCCCTGAAGCTTTCTTT.

The chain links TRBV5-5 to TRBJ2-7; the match to TRBD1 covers 7 bases. The germline V gene has CDR1 SGHKS and CDR2 YYEKEE (reference sequence). There are 13 residues in the CDR3. J lost 3 bases, V lost 5 bases, and 5 bases had no gene match. This chain's CDR3 is CASRWTGNYEQYF. In nucleotides, the CDR3 is TGTGCCAGCAGATGGACAGGAAACTACGAGCAGTACTTC.

This rearrangement joins TRBV6-4 to TRBJ1-2; 7 bases line up with TRBD1. Losses at the gene ends were 2 bases for V and 6 bases for J; bases not matched to a gene: 6. Germline V lookup: CDR1 MRHNA, CDR2 SNTAGT. This CDR3 has 14 residues. The CDR3 spells CASSDAGQNHGYTF. CDR3 in DNA: TGTGCCAGCAGTGACGCGGGACAGAACCATGGCTACACCTTC.

The chain recombines TRBV6-5 with TRBJ2-1; D may be TRBD2 (5 bases). Trimming left V 0 bases short and J 5 bases short, with 11 bases between. The CDR3 totals 15 residues. CDR1 and CDR2 from the germline V gene are MNHEY and SVGAGI. As DNA, the CDR3 is TGTGCCAGCAGTTACTCCCGGGAAAGTCACAATGAGCAGTTCTTC. This translates into CASSYSRESHNEQFF.

This chain connects TRBV5-1 to TRBJ2-2; D gene ambiguous. Trimming shortened V by 4 bases and J by 4 bases, and 8 bases separated the two germline ends. Germline CDR1 and CDR2: SGHRS and YFSETQ. The CDR3 covers 13 residues. The CDR3 sequence is CASSDRGTGELFF. The CDR3 nucleotides read TGCGCCAGCAGCGATAGAGGCACCGGGGAGCTGTTTTTT.

Only a few counts were recorded for this clone. The CDR3 here is CASSPIDIAGELFF. The DNA of the CDR3 is TGTGCCAGCTCACCAATCGACATTGCCGGGGAGCTGTTTTTT. The rearrangement uses TRBV18 and TRBJ2-2, with D unresolved. Germline-derived CDR1 and CDR2 are KGHSH and LQKENI. The V gene lost 2 bases and the J gene lost 6 bases, with 10 bases spanning the gap. The CDR3 is made up of 14 amino acids.

The chain is built from TRBV6-5 and TRBJ2-5; TRBD1 matches 10 bases. Germline CDR1 MNHEY, CDR2 SVGAGI. This CDR3 spans 16 amino acids. V was pared by 2 bases and J by 1 base, with 4 bases of the junction left unmatched. CDR3 sequence reads: CASSYRTGGFQETQYF. Written as DNA, the CDR3 is TGTGCCAGCAGTTACCGGACAGGGGGATTCCAAGAGACCCAGTACTTC.

The gene calls are TRBV10-3 and TRBJ2-3; possibly TRBD1 for D (5 bases). There are 16 residues in the CDR3. V lost 4 bases and J 2 bases, leaving 16 bases between the germline ends. CDR1 and CDR2 (germline): ENHRY, SYGVKD. This CDR3 is CAISGPTAPNTDTQYF. The CDR3 DNA follows: TGTGCCATCAGTGGGCCGACAGCCCCGAACACAGATACGCAGTATTTT.

V is TRBV5-1 and J is TRBJ2-5, with 8 bases matching TRBD1. CDR3 size: 16 residues. The V gene's germline CDR1 is SGHRS and CDR2 YFSETQ. V lost 2 bases and J lost 0; bases outside the gene matches: 6. As DNA, the CDR3 is TGCGCCAGCAGCTTTTTGACAGGGGCGTACCAAGAGACCCAGTACTTC. It translates to CASSFLTGAYQETQYF.

This clone was counted between two and nine times. The chain has TRBV10-3 and TRBJ2-5; 15 nucleotides match TRBD2. With V trimmed by 6 bases and J by 5 bases, 4 bases remained unmatched. The CDR3 totals 15 residues. The germline V gene encodes CDR1 ENHRY and CDR2 SYGVKD. The CDR3 DNA reads as TGTGCCATCAGAAAGGGACTAGCGGGAGGTGAGACCCAGTACTTC. It encodes CAIRKGLAGGETQYF.

This clone was counted a single time. The CDR3 DNA follows: TGTGCCAGCAGCTTAGTAGGAAATGAGCAGTTCTTC. Encoded protein: CASSLVGNEQFF. This chain joins TRBV7-9 and TRBJ2-1; D gene uncertain. This CDR3 is built from 12 residues. Germline V gene sequence: CDR1 SEHNR, CDR2 FQNEAQ (reference sequence). The V end lost 1 base, the J end lost 7 bases, and 5 bases lay between the germline ends.

The chain combines TRBV6-5 with TRBJ2-7, with D tentatively TRBD1 or TRBD2 (5 bases each). Germline values: CDR1 MNHEY, CDR2 SVGAGI. Trimming cost V 0 bases and J 2 bases, with 8 bases left between them. This CDR3 comprises 14 residues. The CDR3, as DNA: TGTGCCAGCAGTTACTCGGGGGACCCCTACGAGCAGTACTTC. Translation: CASSYSGDPYEQYF.

V gene TRBV5-1 combines with J gene TRBJ2-3; 9 bases are shared with TRBD2. Per germline, CDR1 SGHRS and CDR2 YFSETQ. There are 16 residues in the CDR3. Trimming removed 0 bases from V and 2 bases from J; junction bases left unmatched: 4. In DNA form, the CDR3 reads TGCGCCAGCAGCTTGGAGCCTAGCGGGGTCACAGATACGCAGTATTTT. The encoded protein is CASSLEPSGVTDTQYF.

The gene calls are TRBV4-3 and TRBJ2-3; a possible D gene is TRBD1 (6 bases). The CDR3 loop spans 15 amino acids. Germline-derived CDR1 and CDR2 are LGHNA and YSLEER. V was clipped by 4 bases and J by 0 bases, with 11 bases between them. CDR3 sequence reads: CASSRNRVSTDTQYF. In nucleotides, the CDR3 is TGCGCCAGCAGCCGAAACAGGGTCAGCACAGATACGCAGTATTTT.

This clone came up once. The J gene is TRBJ2-5, the V gene TRBV2; D is ambiguous. Germline CDR1 and CDR2: SNHLY and FYNNEI. Between the trimmed V and J ends, which lost 1 base and 0 bases, there was a span of 6 bases. The length of the CDR3 is 14 residues. For the CDR3, the DNA is TGTGCCAGCAGTGAAGACACATACCAAGAGACCCAGTACTTC. This sequence encodes CASSEDTYQETQYF. The whole variable domain, filled in from reference TRBV2 and TRBJ2-5, reads EPEVTQTPSHQVTQMGQEVILRCVPISNHLYFYWYRQILGQKVEFLVSFYNNEISEKSEIFDDQFSVERPDGSNFTLKIRSTKLEDSAMYFCASSEDTYQETQYFGPGTRLLVL.

The chain is built from TRBV30 and TRBJ2-5; D is ambiguous. The V end lost 1 base, the J end lost 5 bases, and 2 bases lay between the germline ends. This CDR3 has 10 residues. Germline CDR1 reads GTSNPN; CDR2 reads SVGIG (reference sequence). Here the CDR3 DNA reads TGTGCCTGGAGTGGGGAGACCCAGTACTTC. Translated, it gives CAWSGETQYF.

This clone was observed a handful of times. This sequence joins TRBV4-1 and TRBJ1-1; D is unresolved. There are 13 residues in the CDR3. Per the germline V gene, CDR1 is MGHRA and CDR2 is YSYEKL. V was pared by 1 base and J by 10 bases, with 13 bases between. This chain's CDR3 is CASSQGLDSSAFF. The CDR3 DNA reads TGCGCCAGCAGCCAAGGATTAGACTCCTCAGCTTTCTTT.

The CDR3 loop reads CASSDLLADDTDTQYF. Here the CDR3 DNA reads TGTGCCAGCAGTGATCTCCTAGCGGATGACACAGATACGCAGTATTTT. J is TRBJ2-3 and V is TRBV25-1; the match to TRBD2 covers 7 bases. Germline-derived CDR1 and CDR2 are MGHDK and SYGVNS. CDR3 length equals 16 residues. V trimming: 3 bases; J trimming: 2 bases; junction bases outside the gene matches: 8. The full variable domain, completed using reference TRBV25-1 and TRBJ2-3, is EADIYQTPRYLVIGTGKKITLECSQTMGHDKMYWYQQDPGMELHLIHYSYGVNSTEKGDLSSESTVSRIRTEHFPLTLESARPSHTSQYLCASSDLLADDTDTQYFGPGTRLTVL.